The present T cell receptor beta chain was sequenced within a study of spatial heterogeneity in lung cancer. Overall study: Where available, sequencing covered follow-up PBMC samples, taken at a median of around two years after resection.

TCRdb recomputed calls from the 5' RACE reads with MiXCR, one row per CDR3 protein. The table shows around 98,000 distinct CDR3 sequences, with 19% occurring only once. This CDR3 has 14 amino acids. Germline V gene data show CDR1 as KGHDR and CDR2 as SFDVKD. V shed 7 bases and J 6 bases; nucleotides not matched to a gene: 3. This clonotype appeared a few times. Described time point: blood at routine non-recurrence follow-up after resection. Sequencing covered unsorted whole RNA taken from tumor, nontumor lung or frozen PBMC. The sequence came from a male donor with early-stage non-small cell lung cancer. The material was PBMCs, obtained at follow-up. The genes are TRBV24-1 and TRBJ2-1; TRBD2 aligns across 12 bases. DNA for the CDR3: TGTGCCACCAGATCGACTAGCGGGAGCAATGAGCAGTTCTTC. Translated, it gives CATRSTSGSNEQFF.